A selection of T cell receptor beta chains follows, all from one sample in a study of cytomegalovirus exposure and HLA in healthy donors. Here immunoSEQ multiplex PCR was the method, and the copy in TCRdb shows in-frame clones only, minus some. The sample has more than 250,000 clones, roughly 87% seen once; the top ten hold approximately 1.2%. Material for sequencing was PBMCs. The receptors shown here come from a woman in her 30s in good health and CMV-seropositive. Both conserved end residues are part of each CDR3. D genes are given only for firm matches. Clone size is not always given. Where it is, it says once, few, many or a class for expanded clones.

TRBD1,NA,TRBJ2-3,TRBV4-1,TGCGCCAGCAGCCAAGCAGCTGAGGGGGCCCAGGCGCATACGCAGTATTTT,CASSQAAEGAQAHTQYF
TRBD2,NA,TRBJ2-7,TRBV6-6,TGTGCCAGCAGTTCGGGCGGGAGCCTCTCCGAGCAGTACTTC,CASSSGGSLSEQYF
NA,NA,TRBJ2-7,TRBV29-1,TGCAGCGTCAGGGTTTGGAGCTCCTACGAGCAGTACTTC,CSVRVWSSYEQYF
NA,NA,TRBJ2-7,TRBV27,TGTGCCAGCAGTTTTCTGGACACCGGAAATTACGAGCAGTACTTC,CASSFLDTGNYEQYF
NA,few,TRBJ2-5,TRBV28,TGTGCCAGCAGTGGAAATACAAGGAGAGAGACCCAGTACTTC,CASSGNTRRETQYF
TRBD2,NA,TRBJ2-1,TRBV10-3,TGTGCCATCAGTGAGCAAACTAGCGGGAGTAACAATGAGCAGTTCTTC,CAISEQTSGSNNEQFF
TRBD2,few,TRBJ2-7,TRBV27,TGTGCCAGCAGTGCCGGGACTAGCGGGGACCCCTACGAGCAGTACTTC,CASSAGTSGDPYEQYF
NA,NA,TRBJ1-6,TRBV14,TGTGCCAGCAGCCAAGGTGGAGTGAGGCATAGGTCACCCCTCCACTTT,CASSQGGVRHRSPLHF
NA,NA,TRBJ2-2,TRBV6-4,TGTGCCAGCAGTGAACGGCTTAACACCGGGGAGCTGTTTTTT,CASSERLNTGELFF
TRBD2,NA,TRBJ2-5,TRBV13,TGTGCCAGCAGCTCGGGACTAGCGCGCGAGACCCAGTACTTC,CASSSGLARETQYF
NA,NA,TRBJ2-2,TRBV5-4,TGTGCCAGCAGCTTACAGGGTCCCACCGGGGAGCTGTTTTTT,CASSLQGPTGELFF
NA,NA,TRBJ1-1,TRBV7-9,TGTGCCAGCAGCTTAGTGGGACCAGGCACTGAAGCTTTCTTT,CASSLVGPGTEAFF
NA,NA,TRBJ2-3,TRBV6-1,TGTGCCAGCAGTGTCCGATTTGACACAGATACGCAGTATTTT,CASSVRFDTDTQYF
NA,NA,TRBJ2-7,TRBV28,TGTGCCAGCAGTCAAGCGGCCAAATCCGGCACCTACGAGCAGTACTTC,CASSQAAKSGTYEQYF
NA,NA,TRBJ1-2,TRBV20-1,TGCAGTGCTACATATTCGGGCTACACCTTC,CSATYSGYTF
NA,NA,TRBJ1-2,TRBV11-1,TGTGCCAGCAGGCCCCAAGAGGGTGGCTACACCTTC,CASRPQEGGYTF
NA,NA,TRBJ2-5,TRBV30,TGTGCCTGGACAGGGTTGGAGACCCAGTACTTC,CAWTGLETQYF
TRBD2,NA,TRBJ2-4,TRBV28,TGTGCCAGCAGTTCGCCCCCGGGACTAGCGGGGGGAGACATTCAGTACTTC,CASSSPPGLAGGDIQYF
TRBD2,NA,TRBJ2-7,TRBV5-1,TGCGCCAGCAGCTTGGTTAGCGGGGGTACCTACGAGCAGTACTTC,CASSLVSGGTYEQYF
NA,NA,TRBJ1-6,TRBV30,TGTGCCTGGAGTCCAGGGAACGATTCACCCCTCCACTTT,CAWSPGNDSPLHF
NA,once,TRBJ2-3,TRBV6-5,TGTGCCAGCAGTTACGTGGCGCACACAGATACGCAGTATTTT,CASSYVAHTDTQYF
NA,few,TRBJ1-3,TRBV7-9,TGTGCCAGCAGCTTAGGTACAGGGCACTCTGGAAACACCATATATTTT,CASSLGTGHSGNTIYF
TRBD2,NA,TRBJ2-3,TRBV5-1,TGCGCCAGCAGCTTGAGAGGACGGGGGGGCACAGATACGCAGTATTTT,CASSLRGRGGTDTQYF
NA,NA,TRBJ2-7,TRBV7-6,TGTGCCAGCAGCTTAGACGCCACCTACGAGCAGTACTTC,CASSLDATYEQYF
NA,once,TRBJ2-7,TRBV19,TGTGCCAGTAATTCGGGGTCAGAGTACGAGCAGTACTTC,CASNSGSEYEQYF
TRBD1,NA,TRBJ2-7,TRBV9,TGTGCCAGCAGCGCCGGACAGGTAGGATACGAGCAGTACTTC,CASSAGQVGYEQYF
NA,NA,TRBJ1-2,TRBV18,TGTGCCAGCTCACCAAGAAATAACTATGGCTACACCTTC,CASSPRNNYGYTF
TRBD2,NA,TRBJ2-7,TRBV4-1,TGCGCCAGCAGCCAAGTGCTAGCGGGGGCGTACGAGCAGTACTTC,CASSQVLAGAYEQYF
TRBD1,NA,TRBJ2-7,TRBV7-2,TGTGCCAGCAGCCAACCGGGACAGGGCCGATTAGGCGAAGACTTC,CASSQPGQGRLGEDF
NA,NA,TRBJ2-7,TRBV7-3,TGTGCCAGCAGCTTAACGGGGAATGAGCAGTACTTC,CASSLTGNEQYF
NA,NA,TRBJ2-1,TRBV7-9,TGTGCCAGCAGCCCAACCCGGCTCCTCGACGATGAGCAGTTCTTC,CASSPTRLLDDEQFF
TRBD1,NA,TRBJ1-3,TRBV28,TGTGCCAGCAGCTTGCAGGGGGCTGTTGGAAACACCATATATTTT,CASSLQGAVGNTIYF
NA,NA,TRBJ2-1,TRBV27,TGTGCCAGCAGTTTGTCTAGTTGGAATGAGCAGTTCTTC,CASSLSSWNEQFF
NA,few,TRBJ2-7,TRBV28,TGTGCCAGCAGCCCTTACTACGAGCAGTACTTC,CASSPYYEQYF
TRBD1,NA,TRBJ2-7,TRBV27,TGTGCCAGCAGTTTTGGACAGGGAAGCTCCTACGAGCAGTACTTC,CASSFGQGSSYEQYF
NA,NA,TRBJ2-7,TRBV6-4,TGTGCCAGCAGTGACCAACAAGGCAAACGGGACCGCAGCTCCTACGAGCAGTACTTC,CASSDQQGKRDRSSYEQYF
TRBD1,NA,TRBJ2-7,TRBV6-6,TGTGCCGTGACAGGGGCCAACGAGCAGTACTTC,CAVTGANEQYF
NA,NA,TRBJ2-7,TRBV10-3,TGTGCCATCTCAGGGGCTTATAGTTCCTACGAGCAGTACTTC,CAISGAYSSYEQYF
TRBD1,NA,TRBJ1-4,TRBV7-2,TGTGCCAGCAGTCGCGACAGGGGGCTTGAAAAACTGTTTTTT,CASSRDRGLEKLFF
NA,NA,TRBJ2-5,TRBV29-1,TGCAGCGTTGGTGGAGGGCCAGAGACCCAGTACTTC,CSVGGGPETQYF
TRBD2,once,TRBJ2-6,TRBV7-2,TGTGCCAGCACACTAACTAGCGGGACTTTTACTGGGGCCAACGTCCTGACTTTC,CASTLTSGTFTGANVLTF
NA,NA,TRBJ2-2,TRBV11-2,TGTGCCAGCAGCTCAAGGAGCACCGGGGAGCTGTTTTTT,CASSSRSTGELFF
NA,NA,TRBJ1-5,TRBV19,TGTGCCAGTAGTACCTGGGACAAGCCCCAGCATTTT,CASSTWDKPQHF
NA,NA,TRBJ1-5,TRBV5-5,TGTGCCAGCAGCTTGGCGGCCCGGGGGCGCGGTCAGCCCCAGCATTTT,CASSLAARGRGQPQHF
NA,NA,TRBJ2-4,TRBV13,TGTGCCAGCAGCTTAGCGCTAGCCAAAAACATTCAGTACTTC,CASSLALAKNIQYF
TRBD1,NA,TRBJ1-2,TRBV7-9,TGTGCCAGCAGCTCAGACGCGGGGGACAGGGGTGACTATGGCTACACCTTC,CASSSDAGDRGDYGYTF
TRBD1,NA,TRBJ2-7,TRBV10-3,TGTGCCCCTGATTCGGGACAGTCCTACGAGCAGTACTTC,CAPDSGQSYEQYF
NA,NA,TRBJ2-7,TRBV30,TGTGCCTGGAGTGGCATGCCCTACGAGCAGTACTTC,CAWSGMPYEQYF
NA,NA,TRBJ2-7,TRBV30,TGTGCCTGGAGTGTTACAGGGACCAAATACGAGCAGTACTTC,CAWSVTGTKYEQYF
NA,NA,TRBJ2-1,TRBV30,TGTGCCTGGACTCAGCTAATGGGTGAGCAGTTCTTC,CAWTQLMGEQFF
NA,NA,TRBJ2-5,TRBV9,TGTGCCAGCAGCGTAGCTCTAGACCAAGAGACCCAGTACTTC,CASSVALDQETQYF
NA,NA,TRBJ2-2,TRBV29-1,TGCAGCGCCACGGGGTCCGGGGAGCTGTTTTTT,CSATGSGELFF
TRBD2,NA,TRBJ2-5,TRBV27,TGTGCCAGCAGGAGGACTAGCGGGAGGTACCAAGAGACCCAGTACTTC,CASRRTSGRYQETQYF
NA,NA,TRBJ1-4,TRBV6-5,TGTGCCAGCAAAACAGCGGGTGAAAAACTGTTTTTT,CASKTAGEKLFF
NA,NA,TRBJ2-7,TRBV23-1,TGCGCCAGCAGTCAATCGGAGTGGTTATTCAGTTACGAGCAGTACTTC,CASSQSEWLFSYEQYF